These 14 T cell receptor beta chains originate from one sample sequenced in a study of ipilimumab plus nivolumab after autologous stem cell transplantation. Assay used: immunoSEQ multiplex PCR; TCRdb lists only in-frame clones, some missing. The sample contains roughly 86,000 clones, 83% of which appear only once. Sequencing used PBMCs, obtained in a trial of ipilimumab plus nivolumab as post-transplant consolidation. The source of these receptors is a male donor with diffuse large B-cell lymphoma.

CDR3 sequence reads: CASGTVLRSGTQYF. The CDR3 nucleotides are TGCGCCAGCGGGACAGTGCTAAGGTCGGGTACGCAGTATTTT. The chain is built from TRBV4-3 and TRBJ2-3, with 7 bases matching TRBD1. The CDR3 loop spans 14 amino acids. With 8 bases clipped from V and 8 bases from J, the junction kept 13 bases outside the gene matches. CDR1 and CDR2 from the germline V gene are LGHNA and YSLEER.

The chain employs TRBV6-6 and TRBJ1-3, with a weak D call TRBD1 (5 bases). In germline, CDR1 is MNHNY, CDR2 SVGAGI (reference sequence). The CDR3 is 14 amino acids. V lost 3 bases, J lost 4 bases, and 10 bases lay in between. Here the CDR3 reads CASSYGDDGNTIYF. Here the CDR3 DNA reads TGTGCCAGCAGTTATGGGGACGACGGAAACACCATATATTTT.

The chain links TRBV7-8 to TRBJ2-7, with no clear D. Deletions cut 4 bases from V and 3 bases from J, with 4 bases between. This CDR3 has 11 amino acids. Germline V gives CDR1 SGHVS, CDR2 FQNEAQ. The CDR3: CASSSYYEQYF. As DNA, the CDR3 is TGTGCCAGCAGCTCCTACTACGAGCAGTACTTC.

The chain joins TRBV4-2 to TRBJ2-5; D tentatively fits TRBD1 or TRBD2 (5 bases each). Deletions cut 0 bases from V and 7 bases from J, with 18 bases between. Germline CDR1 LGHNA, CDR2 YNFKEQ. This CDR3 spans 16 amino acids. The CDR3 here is CASSQEQWGSPRTQYF. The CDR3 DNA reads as TGTGCCAGCAGCCAAGAACAGTGGGGGTCCCCAAGGACCCAGTACTTC.

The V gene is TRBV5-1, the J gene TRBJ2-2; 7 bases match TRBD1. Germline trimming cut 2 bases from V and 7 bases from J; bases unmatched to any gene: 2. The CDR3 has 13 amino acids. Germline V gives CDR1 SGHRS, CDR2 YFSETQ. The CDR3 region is CASSFRGNGELFF. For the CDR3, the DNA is TGCGCCAGCAGCTTCAGGGGGAACGGGGAGCTGTTTTTT. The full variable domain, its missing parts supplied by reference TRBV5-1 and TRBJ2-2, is KAGVTQTPRYLIKTRGQQVTLSCSPISGHRSVSWYQQTPGQGLQFLFEYFSETQRNKGNFPGRFSGRQFSNSRSEMNVSTLELGDSALYLCASSFRGNGELFFGEGSRLTVL.

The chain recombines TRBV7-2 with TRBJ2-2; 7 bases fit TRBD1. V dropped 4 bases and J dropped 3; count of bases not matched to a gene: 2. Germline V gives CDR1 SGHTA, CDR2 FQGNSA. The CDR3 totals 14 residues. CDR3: CASSSQGHTGELFF. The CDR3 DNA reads TGTGCCAGCAGCTCACAGGGGCACACCGGGGAGCTGTTTTTT.

CDR3 sequence reads: CASSPVSNYGYTF. CDR3 nucleotides: TGTGCCAGCTCACCAGTATCTAACTATGGCTACACCTTC. The J gene is TRBJ1-2, the V gene TRBV18, with D unresolved. V lost 2 bases and J 0 bases, leaving 4 bases between the germline ends. The germline CDR1 and CDR2 sequences are KGHSH and LQKENI. The CDR3 has 13 residues.

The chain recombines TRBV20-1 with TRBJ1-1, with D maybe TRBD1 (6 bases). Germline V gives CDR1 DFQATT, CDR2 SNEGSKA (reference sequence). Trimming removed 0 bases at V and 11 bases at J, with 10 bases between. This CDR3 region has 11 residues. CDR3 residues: CSARERGGAFF. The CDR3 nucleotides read TGCAGTGCTAGAGAAAGAGGGGGGGCTTTCTTT.

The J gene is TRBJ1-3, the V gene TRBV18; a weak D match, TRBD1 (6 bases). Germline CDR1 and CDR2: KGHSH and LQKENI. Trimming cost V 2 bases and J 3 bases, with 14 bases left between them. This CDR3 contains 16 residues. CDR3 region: CASSPALGASGNTIYF. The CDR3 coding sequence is TGTGCCAGCTCACCAGCTTTGGGGGCAAGTGGAAACACCATATATTTT.

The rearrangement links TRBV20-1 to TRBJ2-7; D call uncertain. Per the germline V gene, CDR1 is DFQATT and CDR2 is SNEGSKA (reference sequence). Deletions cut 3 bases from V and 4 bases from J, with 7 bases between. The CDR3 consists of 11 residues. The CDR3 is CSARRQYEQYF. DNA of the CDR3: TGCAGTGCTAGGCGGCAGTACGAGCAGTACTTC.

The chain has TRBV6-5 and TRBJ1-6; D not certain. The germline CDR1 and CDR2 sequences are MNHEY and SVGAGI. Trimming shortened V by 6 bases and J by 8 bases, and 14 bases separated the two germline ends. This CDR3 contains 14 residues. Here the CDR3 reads CASRHWPRDSPLHF. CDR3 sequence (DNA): TGTGCCAGCAGACACTGGCCCCGGGATTCACCCCTCCACTTT.

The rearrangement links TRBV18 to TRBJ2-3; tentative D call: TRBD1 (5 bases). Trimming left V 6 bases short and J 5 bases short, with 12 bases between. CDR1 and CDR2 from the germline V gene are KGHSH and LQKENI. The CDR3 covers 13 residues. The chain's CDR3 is CASSLGQGDTQYF. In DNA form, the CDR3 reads TGTGCCAGCTCCTTGGGTCAGGGAGATACGCAGTATTTT.

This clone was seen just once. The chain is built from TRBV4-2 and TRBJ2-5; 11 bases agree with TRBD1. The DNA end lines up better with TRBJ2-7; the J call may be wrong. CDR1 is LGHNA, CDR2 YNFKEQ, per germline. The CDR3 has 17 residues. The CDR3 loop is CASSHEFRDRGAYEQYF. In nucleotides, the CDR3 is TGTGCCAGCAGCCACGAGTTCCGGGACAGGGGGGCCTACGAGCAGTACTTC.

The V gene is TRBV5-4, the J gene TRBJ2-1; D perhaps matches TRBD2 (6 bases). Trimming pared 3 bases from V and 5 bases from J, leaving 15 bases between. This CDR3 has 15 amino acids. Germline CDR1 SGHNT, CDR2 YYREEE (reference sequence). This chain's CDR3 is CASSSPGLNNNEQFF. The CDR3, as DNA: TGTGCCAGCAGCTCCCCGGGACTTAATAACAATGAGCAGTTCTTC.